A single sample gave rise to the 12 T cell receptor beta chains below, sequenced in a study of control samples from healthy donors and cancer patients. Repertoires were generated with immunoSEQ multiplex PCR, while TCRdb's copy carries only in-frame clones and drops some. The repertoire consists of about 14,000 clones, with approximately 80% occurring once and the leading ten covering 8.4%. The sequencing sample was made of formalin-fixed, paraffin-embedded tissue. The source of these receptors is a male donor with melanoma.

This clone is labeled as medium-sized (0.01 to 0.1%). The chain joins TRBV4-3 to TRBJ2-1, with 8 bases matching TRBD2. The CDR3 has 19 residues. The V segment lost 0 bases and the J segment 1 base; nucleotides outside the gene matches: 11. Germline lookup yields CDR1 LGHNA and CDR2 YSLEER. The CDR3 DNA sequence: TGCGCCAGCAGCCAAGATCTGGGAGGCGGGGGGTTTTCCTACAATGAGCAGTTCTTC. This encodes CASSQDLGGGGFSYNEQFF.

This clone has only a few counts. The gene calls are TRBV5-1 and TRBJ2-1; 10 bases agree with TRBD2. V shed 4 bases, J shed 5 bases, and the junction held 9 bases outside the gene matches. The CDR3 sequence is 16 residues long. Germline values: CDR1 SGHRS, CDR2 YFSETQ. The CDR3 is CASSVPTSGVNNEQFF. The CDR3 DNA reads TGCGCCAGCAGCGTACCTACTAGCGGGGTAAACAATGAGCAGTTCTTC.

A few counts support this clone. CDR3: CASSPPGQGNQPQHF. The CDR3 DNA reads TGTGCCAGCTCACCACCTGGACAGGGTAACCAGCCCCAGCATTTT. The chain couples TRBV18 to TRBJ1-5, with TRBD1 identical over 8 bases. This CDR3 spans 15 amino acids. Trimming took 0 bases from V and 7 from J; bases not matched to a gene: 5. Germline V gene sequence: CDR1 KGHSH, CDR2 LQKENI.

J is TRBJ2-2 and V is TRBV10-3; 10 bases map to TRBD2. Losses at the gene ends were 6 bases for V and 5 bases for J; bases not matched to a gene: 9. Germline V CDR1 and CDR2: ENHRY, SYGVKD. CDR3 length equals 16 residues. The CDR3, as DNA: TGTGCCATCAGGAAACAAGCGGGGGGGCTAACCGGGGAGCTGTTTTTT. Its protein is CAIRKQAGGLTGELFF.

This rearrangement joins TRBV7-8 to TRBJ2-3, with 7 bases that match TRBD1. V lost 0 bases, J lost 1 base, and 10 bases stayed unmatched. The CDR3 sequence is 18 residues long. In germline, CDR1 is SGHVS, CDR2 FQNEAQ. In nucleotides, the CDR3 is TGTGCCAGCAGCTTAGCGGCCCCTCAGGGGGTGGGCACAGATACGCAGTATTTT. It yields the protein CASSLAAPQGVGTDTQYF.

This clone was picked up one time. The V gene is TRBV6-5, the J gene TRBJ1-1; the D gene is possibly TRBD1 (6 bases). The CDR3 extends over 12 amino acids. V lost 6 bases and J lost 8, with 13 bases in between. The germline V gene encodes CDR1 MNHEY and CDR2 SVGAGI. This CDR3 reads CASRRLGGEAFF. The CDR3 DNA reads TGTGCCAGCAGGCGCTTGGGGGGCGAAGCTTTCTTT.

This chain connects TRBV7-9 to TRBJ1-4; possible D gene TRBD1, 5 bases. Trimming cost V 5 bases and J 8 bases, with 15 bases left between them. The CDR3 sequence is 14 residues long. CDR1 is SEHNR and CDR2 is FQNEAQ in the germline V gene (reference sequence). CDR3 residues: CASSPGREEEKLFF. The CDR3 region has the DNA TGTGCCAGCAGCCCGGGACGGGAGGAGGAAAAACTGTTTTTT.

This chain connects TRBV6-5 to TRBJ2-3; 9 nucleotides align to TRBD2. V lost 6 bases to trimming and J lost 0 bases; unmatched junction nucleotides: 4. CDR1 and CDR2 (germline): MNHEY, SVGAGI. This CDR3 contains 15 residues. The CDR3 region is CASSRLAVSTDTQYF. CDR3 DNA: TGTGCCAGCAGCCGACTAGCGGTAAGCACAGATACGCAGTATTTT.

CDR3 amino acids: CASSLSPDYTGELFF. As DNA, the CDR3 is TGTGCCAGCAGCTTAAGTCCGGACTACACCGGGGAGCTGTTTTTT. The rearrangement uses TRBV11-2 and TRBJ2-2; D is perhaps TRBD2 (5 bases). CDR1 SGHAT and CDR2 FQNNGV come from the germline V gene. V gave up 2 bases and J gave up 3 bases, with 10 bases separating them. This CDR3 has 15 amino acids. The full variable domain, rest sourced from reference TRBV11-2 and TRBJ2-2, is EAGVAQSPRYKIIEKRQSVAFWCNPISGHATLYWYQQILGQGPKLLIQFQNNGVVDDSQLPKDRFSAERLKGVDSTLKIQPAKLEDSAVYLCASSLSPDYTGELFFGEGSRLTVL.

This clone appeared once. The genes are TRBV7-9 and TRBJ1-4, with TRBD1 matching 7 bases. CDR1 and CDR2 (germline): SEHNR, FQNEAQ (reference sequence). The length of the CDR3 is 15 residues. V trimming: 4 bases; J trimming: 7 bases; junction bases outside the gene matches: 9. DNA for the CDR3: TGTGCCAGCAGCTCACTACAGGGGAGAGGTGAAAAACTGTTTTTT. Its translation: CASSSLQGRGEKLFF.

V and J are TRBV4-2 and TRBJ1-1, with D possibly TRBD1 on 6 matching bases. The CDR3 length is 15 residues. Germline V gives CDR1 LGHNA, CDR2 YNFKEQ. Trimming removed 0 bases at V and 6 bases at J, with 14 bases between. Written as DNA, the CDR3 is TGTGCCAGCAGCCAAGAGGGGGGCCCGTACGCTGAAGCTTTCTTT. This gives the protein CASSQEGGPYAEAFF.

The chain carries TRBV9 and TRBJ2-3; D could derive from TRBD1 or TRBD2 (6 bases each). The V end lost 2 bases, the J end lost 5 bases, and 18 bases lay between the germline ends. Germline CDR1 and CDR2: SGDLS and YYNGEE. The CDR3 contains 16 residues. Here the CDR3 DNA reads TGTGCCAGCAGCGTTCGAGGGGGGCCCGCGGGAGATACGCAGTATTTT. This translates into CASSVRGGPAGDTQYF. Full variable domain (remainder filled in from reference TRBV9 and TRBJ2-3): DSGVTQTPKHLITATGQRVTLRCSPRSGDLSVYWYQQSLDQGLQFLIQYYNGEERAKGNILERFSAQQFPDLHSELNLSSLELGDSALYFCASSVRGGPAGDTQYFGPGTRLTVL.